These 7 T cell receptor beta chains came from one sample sequenced in a study of CD8+ T cells in alopecia areata. In alopecia areata patients, both lesional scalp punch biopsies and peripheral blood were collected. RNA was extracted and reverse transcribed into cDNA as the sequencing template. Assay used: immunoSEQ multiplex PCR; TCRdb lists only in-frame clones, some missing. The sample records 6,000 to 9,500 clones, 60% to 80% being singletons. Sequenced here: skin, sampled at week 0. The receptors originated from a human donor with alopecia areata.

A note on this clone: Germline is not matched at one junction end, which may reflect a read error. CDR3 residues: CASSQVDVSGNNEQFF. The DNA of the CDR3 is TGTGCCAGCAGCCAAGTGGACGTGAGCGGGAACAATGAGCAGTTCTTC. V gene TRBV4-1 combines with J gene TRBJ2-1, with TRBD2 matching over 7 bases. Germline CDR1 MGHRA, CDR2 YSYEKL. The CDR3 runs to 16 residues.

The chain is built from TRBV7-1 and TRBJ2-3; TRBD2 might be the D (6 bases). TRBV7-1 is flagged as an ORF with uncertain function. The CDR3 sequence is 13 residues long. Trimming left V 5 bases short and J 1 base short, with 7 bases between. In DNA form, the CDR3 reads TGTGCCAGCAGCCCGGGGGGCACAGATACGCAGTATTTT. It specifies CASSPGGTDTQYF.

J is TRBJ1-5 and V is TRBV4-1; 10 positions match TRBD1. V was clipped by 2 bases and J by 5 bases; unmatched bases: 3. CDR3 size: 15 residues. Germline-derived CDR1 and CDR2 are MGHRA and YSYEKL. The CDR3 nucleotides are TGCGCCAGCAGCCAACGGGACAGGGGTGATCAGCCCCAGCATTTT. Translation gives CASSQRDRGDQPQHF.

The chain recombines TRBV2 with TRBJ1-5, with D possibly TRBD1 on 6 matching bases. Trimming took 6 bases from V and 6 from J, leaving 15 bases between them. Per the germline V gene, CDR1 is SNHLY and CDR2 is FYNNEI. There are 14 residues in the CDR3. The CDR3 coding sequence is TGTGCCAGCAGGTCACAGGGAACCGGTCAGCCCCAGCATTTT. Residues: CASRSQGTGQPQHF.

The chain uses TRBV5-1 and TRBJ1-2; unclear D gene. There are 11 residues in the CDR3. Deletions cut 4 bases from V and 6 bases from J, with 7 bases between. Germline CDR1 SGHRS, CDR2 YFSETQ. CDR3 in amino acids: CASSEGDGYTF. CDR3 nucleotide sequence: TGCGCCAGCAGCGAAGGTGATGGCTACACCTTC.

The chain has TRBV19 and TRBJ2-5; D unresolved. In germline, CDR1 is LNHDA, CDR2 SQIVND (reference sequence). This CDR3 contains 11 residues. The V end lost 2 bases, the J end lost 4 bases, and 2 bases lay between the germline ends. CDR3 in amino acids: CASSIRETQYF. The CDR3 DNA is TGTGCCAGTAGTATACGAGAGACCCAGTACTTC.

This rearrangement joins TRBV5-1 to TRBJ1-4; tentative D call: TRBD1 (5 bases). The CDR3 sequence is 15 residues long. The germline V gene has CDR1 SGHRS and CDR2 YFSETQ. V gave up 0 bases and J gave up 7 bases, with 13 bases separating them. The CDR3 nucleotides read TGCGCCAGCAGCTTGGAGCCAGGGCCCACTGAAAAACTGTTTTTT. Protein product: CASSLEPGPTEKLFF.